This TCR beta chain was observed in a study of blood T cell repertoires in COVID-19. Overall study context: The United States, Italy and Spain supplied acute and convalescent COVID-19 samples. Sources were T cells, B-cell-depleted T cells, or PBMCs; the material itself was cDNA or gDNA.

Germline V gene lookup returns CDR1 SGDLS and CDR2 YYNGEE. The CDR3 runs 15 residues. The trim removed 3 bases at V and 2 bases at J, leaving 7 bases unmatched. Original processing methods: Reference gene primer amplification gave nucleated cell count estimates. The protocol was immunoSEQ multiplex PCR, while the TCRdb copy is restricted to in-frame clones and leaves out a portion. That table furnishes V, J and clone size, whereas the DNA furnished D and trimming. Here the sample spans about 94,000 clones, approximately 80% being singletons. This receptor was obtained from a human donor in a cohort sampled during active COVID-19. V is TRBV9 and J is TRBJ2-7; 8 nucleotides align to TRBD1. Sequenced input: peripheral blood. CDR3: CASSARTGSAYEQYF. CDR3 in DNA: TGTGCCAGCAGCGCCAGGACAGGGAGCGCCTACGAGCAGTACTTC.